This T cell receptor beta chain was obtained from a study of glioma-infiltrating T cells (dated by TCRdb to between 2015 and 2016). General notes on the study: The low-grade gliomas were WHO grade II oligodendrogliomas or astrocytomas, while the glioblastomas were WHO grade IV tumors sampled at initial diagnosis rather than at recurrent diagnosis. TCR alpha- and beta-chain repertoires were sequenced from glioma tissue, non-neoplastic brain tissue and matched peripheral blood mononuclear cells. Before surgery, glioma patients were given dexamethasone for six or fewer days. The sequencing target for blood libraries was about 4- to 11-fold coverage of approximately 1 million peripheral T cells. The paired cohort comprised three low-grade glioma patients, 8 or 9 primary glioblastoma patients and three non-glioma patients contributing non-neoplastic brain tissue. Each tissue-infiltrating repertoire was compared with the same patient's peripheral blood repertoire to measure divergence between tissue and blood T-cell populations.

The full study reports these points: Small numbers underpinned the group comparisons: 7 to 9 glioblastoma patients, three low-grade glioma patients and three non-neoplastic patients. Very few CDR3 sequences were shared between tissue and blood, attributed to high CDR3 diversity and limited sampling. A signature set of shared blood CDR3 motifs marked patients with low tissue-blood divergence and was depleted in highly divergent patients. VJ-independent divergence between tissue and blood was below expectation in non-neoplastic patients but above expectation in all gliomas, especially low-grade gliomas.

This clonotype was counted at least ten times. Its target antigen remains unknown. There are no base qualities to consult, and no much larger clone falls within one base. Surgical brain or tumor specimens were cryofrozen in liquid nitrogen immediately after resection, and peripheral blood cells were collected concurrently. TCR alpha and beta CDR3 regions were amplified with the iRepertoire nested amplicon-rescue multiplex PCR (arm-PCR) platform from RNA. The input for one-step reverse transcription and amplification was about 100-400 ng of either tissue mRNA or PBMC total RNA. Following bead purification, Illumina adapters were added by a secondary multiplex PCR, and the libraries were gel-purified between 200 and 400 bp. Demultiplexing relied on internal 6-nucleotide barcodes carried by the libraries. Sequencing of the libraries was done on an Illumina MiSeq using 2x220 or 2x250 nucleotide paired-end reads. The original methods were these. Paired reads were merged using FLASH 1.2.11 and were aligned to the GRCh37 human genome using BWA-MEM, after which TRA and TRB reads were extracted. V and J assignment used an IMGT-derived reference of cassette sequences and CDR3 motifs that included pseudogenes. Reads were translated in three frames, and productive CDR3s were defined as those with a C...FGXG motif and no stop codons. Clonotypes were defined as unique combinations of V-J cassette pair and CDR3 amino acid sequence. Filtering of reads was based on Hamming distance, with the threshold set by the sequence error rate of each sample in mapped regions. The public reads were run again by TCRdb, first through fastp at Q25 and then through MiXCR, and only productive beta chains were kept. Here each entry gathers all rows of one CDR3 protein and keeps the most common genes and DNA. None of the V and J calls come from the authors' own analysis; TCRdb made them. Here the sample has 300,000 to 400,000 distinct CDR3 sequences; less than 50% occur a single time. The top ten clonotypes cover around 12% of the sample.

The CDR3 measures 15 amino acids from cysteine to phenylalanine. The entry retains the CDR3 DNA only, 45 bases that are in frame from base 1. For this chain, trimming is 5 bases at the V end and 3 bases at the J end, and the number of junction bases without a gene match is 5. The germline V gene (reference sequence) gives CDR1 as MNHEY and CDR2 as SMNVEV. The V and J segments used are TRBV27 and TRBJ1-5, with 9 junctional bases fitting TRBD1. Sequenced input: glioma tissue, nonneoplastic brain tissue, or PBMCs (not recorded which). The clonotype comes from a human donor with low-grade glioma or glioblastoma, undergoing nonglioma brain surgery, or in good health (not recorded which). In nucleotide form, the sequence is TGTGCCAGCAGTGTCGGGACAGGGATCAATCAGCCCCAGCATTTT. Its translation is CASSVGTGINQPQHF.